Presented here are 17 T cell receptor beta chains from one specimen sequenced in a study of blood T cell repertoires in COVID-19. Clones were read by immunoSEQ multiplex PCR, and TCRdb kept only the in-frame ones, dropping some. The sample includes just over 300,000 clones, around 90% seen only once; the top ten take about 8.9%. The sample consisted of PBMCs or T cells enriched from blood (not recorded which). These receptors were taken from a woman under 30 who had recovered from COVID-19.

This clone was detected only once. This chain uses TRBV7-2 with TRBJ1-3; 7 positions match TRBD1. The CDR3 spans 16 residues. The V segment lost 3 bases and the J segment 0 bases; nucleotides outside the gene matches: 5. CDR1 is SGHTA and CDR2 is FQGNSA in the germline V gene. CDR3 sequence reads: CASSLTGKSSGNTIYF. The CDR3 coding sequence is TGTGCCAGCAGCTTGACAGGGAAGAGCTCTGGAAACACCATATATTTT.

This chain connects TRBV28 to TRBJ1-2; TRBD1 agrees at 7 bases. The CDR3 loop spans 15 amino acids. V lost 5 bases, J lost 5 bases, and 11 bases stayed unmatched. Germline V lookup: CDR1 MDHEN, CDR2 SYDVKM. The CDR3 loop reads CASSIGTASTYGYTF. DNA of the CDR3: TGTGCCAGCAGTATCGGGACAGCATCTACTTATGGCTACACCTTC.

The J gene is TRBJ2-5, the V gene TRBV2, with TRBD1 matching over 9 bases. The V segment lost 8 bases and the J segment 4 bases; nucleotides outside the gene matches: 5. The CDR3 is 13 amino acids. Per germline, CDR1 SNHLY and CDR2 FYNNEI. For the CDR3, the DNA is TGTGCCAGCTTTCGGGACAGGGTAGAGACCCAGTACTTC. The encoded protein is CASFRDRVETQYF.

The chain is built from TRBV7-3 and TRBJ2-1; TRBD1 agrees at 7 bases. There are 15 residues in the CDR3. The V segment lost 8 bases and the J segment 4 bases; nucleotides outside the gene matches: 11. Germline CDR1 SGHTA, CDR2 FQGTGA. CDR3 region: CASRLNTGEYNEQFF. As DNA, the CDR3 is TGTGCCAGCCGGTTGAACACAGGGGAATACAATGAGCAGTTCTTC.

The chain links TRBV28 to TRBJ1-2, with 8 bases aligning to TRBD1. Germline CDR1 MDHEN, CDR2 SYDVKM. There are 13 residues in the CDR3. The trim removed 6 bases at V and 3 bases at J, leaving 3 bases unmatched. The chain's CDR3 is CASSPTGDYGYTF. In DNA, the CDR3 is TGTGCCAGCAGCCCGACAGGGGACTATGGCTACACCTTC.

The gene calls are TRBV7-9 and TRBJ1-1; D gene ambiguous. This CDR3 comprises 13 residues. V was cut by 4 bases and J by 1 base, with 7 bases left in between. Germline V CDR1 and CDR2: SEHNR, FQNEAQ (reference sequence). CDR3 amino acids: CASSSYKNTEAFF. As DNA, the CDR3 is TGTGCCAGCAGCTCGTACAAGAACACTGAAGCTTTCTTT.

This chain joins TRBV28 and TRBJ1-6, with D unclear. The CDR3 covers 13 residues. Germline CDR1 and CDR2: MDHEN and SYDVKM. The ends were cut back, 4 bases at V and 6 bases at J, with 7 bases in the middle. The CDR3 sequence is CASSSPRNSPLHF. CDR3 sequence (DNA): TGTGCCAGCAGTTCACCGCGTAATTCACCCCTCCACTTT. Filled out from reference TRBV28 and TRBJ1-6, the complete variable domain reads DVKVTQSSRYLVKRTGEKVFLECVQDMDHENMFWYRQDPGLGLRLIYFSYDVKMKEKGDIPEGYSVSREKKERFSLILESASTNQTSMYLCASSSPRNSPLHFGNGTRLTVT.

The chain uses TRBV5-5 and TRBJ1-2; 9 bases fit TRBD1. The germline CDR1 and CDR2 sequences are SGHKS and YYEKEE (reference sequence). After removal of 4 bases from V and 4 bases from J, the junction contained 5 bases not matched to a gene. This CDR3 is 14 amino acids long. CDR3 amino acids: CASSLGQGFYGYTF. DNA of the CDR3: TGTGCCAGCAGCCTGGGACAGGGCTTCTATGGCTACACCTTC.

The genes are TRBV11-2 and TRBJ2-6; D is unresolved. With 3 bases removed from V and 2 bases from J, the gap between germline ends came to 5 bases. CDR3 length: 14 residues. Germline V gene sequence: CDR1 SGHAT, CDR2 FQNNGV. The CDR3 DNA reads as TGTGCCAGCAGCTTCTCTACTGGGGCCAACGTCCTGACTTTC. Translation gives CASSFSTGANVLTF.

This clone was observed once. The chain recombines TRBV13 with TRBJ1-6, with a tentative D call TRBD1 (5 bases). The CDR3 loop spans 16 amino acids. CDR1 and CDR2 from the germline V gene are PRHDT and FYEKMQ (reference sequence). Trimming shortened V by 5 bases and J by 0 bases, and 11 bases separated the two germline ends. The CDR3 DNA follows: TGTGCCAGCAGCGCAGACGGGGGCTCCTATAATTCACCCCTCCACTTT. As protein: CASSADGGSYNSPLHF. The variable domain in full, with the rest retrieved from reference TRBV13 and TRBJ1-6, is AAGVIQSPRHLIKEKRETATLKCYPIPRHDTVYWYQQGPGQDPQFLISFYEKMQSDKGSIPDRFSAQQFSDYHSELNMSSLELGDSALYFCASSADGGSYNSPLHFGNGTRLTVT.

The chain combines TRBV5-8 with TRBJ2-3; 12 bases agree with TRBD2. Germline lookup yields CDR1 SGHTS and CDR2 YDEGEE. The CDR3 consists of 17 residues. The V segment lost 2 bases and the J segment 2 bases; nucleotides outside the gene matches: 6. The CDR3 DNA is TGTGCCAGCAGCTTCCTAGCGGGGGGGGGCATCACAGATACGCAGTATTTT. This encodes CASSFLAGGGITDTQYF.

This clone was picked up many times. The chain has TRBV3-1 (or the pseudogene TRBV3-2) and TRBJ2-2; 10 bases match TRBD1. Germline-derived CDR1 and CDR2 are LGHDT and YNNKEL (reference sequence). After removal of 4 bases from V and 6 bases from J, the junction contained 5 bases not matched to a gene. The CDR3 consists of 15 residues. This CDR3 reads CASSPGQGGPGELFF. CDR3 DNA sequence: TGTGCCAGCAGCCCTGGACAGGGGGGACCCGGGGAGCTGTTTTTT.

J is TRBJ2-7 and V is TRBV7-6; D is possibly TRBD2 (7 bases). Trimming took 5 bases from V and 7 from J, leaving 18 bases between them. The germline V gene has CDR1 SGHVS and CDR2 FNYEAQ. This CDR3 is built from 14 residues. Here the CDR3 DNA reads TGTGCCAGCAGCGGAGGGGGGGTACAGAGAGAGCAGTACTTC. Encoded protein: CASSGGGVQREQYF. The full variable domain, its missing parts supplied by reference TRBV7-6 and TRBJ2-7, is GAGVSQSPRYKVTKRGQDVALRCDPISGHVSLYWYRQALGQGPEFLTYFNYEAQQDKSGLPNDRFSAERPEGSISTLTIQRTEQRDSAMYRCASSGGGVQREQYFGPGTRLTVT.

The chain couples TRBV27 to TRBJ2-1, with 8 bases identical to TRBD2. V trimming: 4 bases; J trimming: 2 bases; junction bases outside the gene matches: 4. Germline assignment: CDR1 MNHEY and CDR2 SMNVEV (reference sequence). The CDR3 consists of 15 residues. CDR3 residues: CASSSTSDTYNEQFF. The CDR3 nucleotides are TGTGCCAGCAGTTCGACTAGCGACACCTACAATGAGCAGTTCTTC.

J is TRBJ1-2 and V is TRBV7-2, with a possible D match to TRBD1 (6 bases). The V and J ends lost 2 bases and 7 bases respectively, with 14 bases between them. The CDR3 is made up of 14 amino acids. Germline V gene lookup returns CDR1 SGHTA and CDR2 FQGNSA. The chain's CDR3 is CASSLYREVFGYTF. The CDR3 DNA reads TGTGCCAGCAGCTTATACAGGGAAGTATTTGGCTACACCTTC.

As for this clone: Other DNA sequences in the sample encode the same CDR3. This sequence joins TRBV7-2 and TRBJ1-2; a possible D gene is TRBD1 (6 bases). Germline CDR1 reads SGHTA; CDR2 reads FQGNSA. This CDR3 spans 14 amino acids. V lost 1 base and J 3 bases, leaving 9 bases between the germline ends. The CDR3 bases are TGTGCCAGCAGCTTAGGGGCAGGGGACTATGGCTACACCTTC. Translating gives CASSLGAGDYGYTF.

The chain recombines TRBV7-2 with TRBJ2-4; 9 bases agree with TRBD2. Germline V lookup: CDR1 SGHTA, CDR2 FQGNSA. V lost 5 bases to trimming and J lost 6 bases; unmatched junction nucleotides: 5. The length of the CDR3 is 14 residues. CDR3 DNA sequence: TGTGCCAGCAGCCCGCGGGAGGGGATAAACATTCAGTACTTC. It is translated as CASSPREGINIQYF.